These T cell receptor beta chains were read from a single sample in a study of regulatory T cells in long-lasting Graves disease. TCRdb reprocessed the multiplex PCR reads with MiXCR, giving one entry per CDR3 protein. The sample yields roughly 530,000 distinct CDR3 sequences, 15% to 20% seen once. The sample was also reused in another study, on T cells in Graves' hyperthyroidism and ophthalmopathy.

Specimen: peripheral blood mononuclear cells (PBMCs), collected at new diagnosis, from a patient treated with antithyroid drugs. These receptors all come from a woman aged 40-65 years with Graves disease. The CDR3 runs from the conserved cysteine through the conserved F or W. The order of the fields is D gene, V gene, J gene, CDR3 protein. D genes are given only for firm matches.

TRBD1	TRBV28	TRBJ1-5	CATLRGLGQPQHF
NA	TRBV4-1	TRBJ2-2	CASSQQDGGPRELFF
NA	TRBV25-1	TRBJ1-1	CASSEYTGRSRAGDTEAFF
NA	TRBV14	TRBJ1-3	CASSQEDFSGNTIYF
TRBD1	TRBV10-3	TRBJ1-2	CAITKTGGNTGYTF
NA	TRBV29-1	TRBJ2-5	CSVERGRQETQYF
NA	TRBV19	TRBJ1-2	CASTGARYGYTF
NA	TRBV11-3	TRBJ2-1	CASSLMGGSYNEQFF
TRBD1	TRBV5-1	TRBJ2-1	CASSLVGQGRSEQFF
NA	TRBV6-1	TRBJ1-1	CASSDRGLLAFF
TRBD1	TRBV3-1	TRBJ1-2	CASSRPGQNYGYTF
NA	TRBV5-1	TRBJ2-1	CAIRQSPTFGEQFF
NA	TRBV11-2	TRBJ2-2	CASSSRVAGELFF
TRBD1	TRBV12-3/TRBV12-4	TRBJ2-7	CASSDDRGNYEQYF
NA	TRBV6-5	TRBJ1-2	CASSYGRFYGYTF
NA	TRBV20-1	TRBJ1-1	CSARVGGGGTEAFF
NA	TRBV3-1	TRBJ1-1	CASGQRRTAFILNTEAFF
TRBD2	TRBV9	TRBJ2-5	CASSPRYSGRETQYF
NA	TRBV4-1	TRBJ2-2	CASSQMGGQSTGELFF
NA	TRBV7-9	TRBJ2-7	CASSLAGGRYEQYF
TRBD2	TRBV7-9	TRBJ2-1	CASSHSGGATEQFF
NA	TRBV3-1	TRBJ1-1	CASSPGGTLSTEAFF
NA	TRBV24-1	TRBJ1-2	CATSDLWGENGYTF
NA	TRBV20-1	TRBJ1-2	CSATISGLYGYTF
NA	TRBV12-3/TRBV12-4	TRBJ2-4	CASSVLGGKNIQYF
NA	TRBV28	TRBJ2-7	CASSPDGSYEQYF
TRBD2	TRBV28	TRBJ2-5	CASSAMRGQETQYF
NA	TRBV11-3	TRBJ2-2	CASSLDTYGELFF
NA	TRBV12-5	TRBJ1-1	CASGTDVNTEAFF
NA	TRBV20-1	TRBJ2-7	CSASAGYEQYF
TRBD1	TRBV6-1	TRBJ2-3	CASSDGQGAIGDTQYF
TRBD1	TRBV2	TRBJ1-2	CASSAGQGSYGYTF
NA	TRBV5-1	TRBJ2-1	CASSLVGQGAVEQLF
NA	TRBV7-9	TRBJ1-1	CASSLVGGSSRNTEAFF
TRBD1	TRBV6-1	TRBJ2-7	CASNKDRVFLGLSYEQYF
NA	TRBV2	TRBJ2-3	CASSEGGAGSDTQYF
NA	TRBV5-5	TRBJ1-1	CASSSGGGAEAFF
NA	TRBV28	TRBJ2-2	CASSFGFRRNTGELFF
NA	TRBV6-1	TRBJ2-5	CASSRAGRDLQYF
TRBD2	TRBV6-1	TRBJ2-1	CASRGGLDNEQFF
TRBD1	TRBV7-8	TRBJ1-1	CASSSLRGAGGTEAFF
TRBD1	TRBV7-3	TRBJ1-1	CASSSGTWGQGHTEAFF
NA	TRBV4-1	TRBJ2-2	CASSQDINRVTGELFF
TRBD1	TRBV12-3/TRBV12-4	TRBJ1-2	CASSPQGGSGSGYTF
NA	TRBV20-1	TRBJ2-1	CSARRSYNEQFF
NA	TRBV7-2	TRBJ1-2	CASSLARDTYGYTF
NA	TRBV28	TRBJ2-2	CASSSPRGSNTGELFF
NA	TRBV12-3/TRBV12-4	TRBJ1-1	CASSFGILNTEAFF
NA	TRBV7-2	TRBJ1-5	CASSLALGNQPQHF
NA	TRBV6-7	TRBJ1-5	CASSLDNPGNQPQHF
NA	TRBV12-3/TRBV12-4	TRBJ1-2	CASSLGGYYGYTF
TRBD1	TRBV30	TRBJ2-7	CAWSGQGGSYEQYF
TRBD1	TRBV11-2	TRBJ2-5	CASSLGTGLKTQYF
NA	TRBV24-1	TRBJ1-6	CATSDLLSSYNSPLHF
NA	TRBV7-9	TRBJ2-3	CASSLILGDPSTDTQYF
TRBD1	TRBV5-1	TRBJ2-1	CASSWPGTGENEQFF
NA	TRBV5-6	TRBJ1-6	CASSLGLGVGSPLHF
TRBD2	TRBV14	TRBJ2-7	CASSQAPLGLATYEQYF
TRBD2	TRBV6-2/TRBV6-3	TRBJ2-7	CASSDRGGPYEQYF